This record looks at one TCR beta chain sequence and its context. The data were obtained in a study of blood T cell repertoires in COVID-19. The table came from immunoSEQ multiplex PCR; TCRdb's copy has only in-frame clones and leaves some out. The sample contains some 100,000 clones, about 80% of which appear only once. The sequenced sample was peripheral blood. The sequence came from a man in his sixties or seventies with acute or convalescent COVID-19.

The CDR3 nucleotides read TGTGCCAGTAGTATATATACCTACAATGAGCAGTTCTTC. Translated, it gives CASSIYTYNEQFF. V usage is TRBV19 and J usage is TRBJ2-1, with D hard to call. CDR3 length: 13 residues. The V gene's germline CDR1 is LNHDA and CDR2 SQIVND (reference sequence). V lost 2 bases and J 2 bases, leaving 4 bases between the germline ends.